This TCR beta chain was captured in a study of read filtering for tumor transcriptome and immune sequencing. The wider study: Mean patient age was roughly 66 years, range roughly 47 to 90; around 17 male, roughly 14 female.

Findings of the study overall: Compared with RNA-seq, IR-seq gave much higher clonotype depth and reliability.

The V gene's germline CDR1 is SGHRS and CDR2 YFSETQ. This CDR3 has 14 amino acids. Sampling of bone marrow took place during active disease in every patient. Of note for this clonotype: The antigen remains undetermined. Sequence at one end of the junction differs from germline and may be a read error.

The library was built from 400 ng RNA with molecular barcoded adaptors for alpha/delta and beta/gamma chains. TCRdb independently ran MiXCR on the reads; one entry per CDR3 protein. The sample consists of 100,000 to 150,000 distinct CDR3 sequences, 10% to 15% of them appearing once. This rearrangement joins TRBV5-1 to TRBJ2-1, with TRBD2 matching 7 bases. What was sequenced was a population of CD138-negative cells sorted from bone marrow. The TCR originated in a donor aged 40 or older with multiple myeloma. DNA for the CDR3: TGCGACAGCAGCTTGGGGCTAGCGGTGGATGAGCAGTTCTTC. This codes for CDSSLGLAVDEQFF.